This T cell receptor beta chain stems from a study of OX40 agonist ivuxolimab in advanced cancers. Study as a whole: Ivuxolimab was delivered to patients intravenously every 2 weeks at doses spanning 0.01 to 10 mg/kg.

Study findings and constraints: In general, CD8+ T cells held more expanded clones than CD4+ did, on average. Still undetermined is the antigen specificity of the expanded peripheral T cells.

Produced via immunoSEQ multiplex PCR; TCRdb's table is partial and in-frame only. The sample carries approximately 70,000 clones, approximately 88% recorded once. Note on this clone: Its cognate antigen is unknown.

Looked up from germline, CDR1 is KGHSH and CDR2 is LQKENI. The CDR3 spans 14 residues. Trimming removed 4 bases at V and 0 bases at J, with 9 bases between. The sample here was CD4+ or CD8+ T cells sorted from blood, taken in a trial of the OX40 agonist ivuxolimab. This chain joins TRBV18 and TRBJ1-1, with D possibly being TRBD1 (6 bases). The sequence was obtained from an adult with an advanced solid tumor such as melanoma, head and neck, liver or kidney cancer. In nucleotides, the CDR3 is TGTGCCAGCTCACAACAGGGTATGAACACTGAAGCTTTCTTT. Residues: CASSQQGMNTEAFF.